Included here is one T cell receptor (beta chain) sequence, with context. Antigen specificity is unknown. PCR used 60 Vbeta primers and 13 Jbeta primers. The method was immunoSEQ multiplex PCR; TCRdb's version includes in-frame clones alone and lacks a portion of them. The table records around 130,000 clones, 78% of them present only once. The source of the sample is a study of cytomegalovirus exposure and HLA in healthy donors. Broader study findings: Confirmation was obtained in vitro that three CMV-associated chains are specific for CMV antigens. In a later analysis, TCR beta V- and J-gene trimming showed a link to a missense DCLRE1C variant. Certain sequence variants were highly shared and formed a cluster, and this cluster was likely a sequencing artifact. Based on reports, TCR beta sequences accurately predicted HLA-A and HLA-B alleles for most subjects.

Germline CDR1 reads SGHRS; CDR2 reads YFSETQ. Trimming took 4 bases from V and 5 from J, leaving 12 bases between them. The CDR3 runs to 13 residues. The chain uses TRBV5-1 and TRBJ1-1; D unclear. The sequence derives from a woman aged 18-29 years in good health and CMV-seronegative. What was sequenced was PBMCs. Written as DNA, the CDR3 is TGCGCCAGCAGCGCGGGCGTCGGGACTGAAGCTTTCTTT. It codes for CASSAGVGTEAFF.